One and the same sample provided the 26 T cell receptor beta chains below, sequenced in a study of blood T cell repertoires in COVID-19. Assay used: immunoSEQ multiplex PCR; TCRdb lists only in-frame clones, some missing. This table holds over 70,000 clones, around 90% found once. The specimen sequenced was peripheral blood. These receptor sequences come from a man aged 80 or over with acute or convalescent COVID-19.

This clone came up once. The chain's CDR3 is CASSLASTSGGKPYEQYF. CDR3 bases: TGCGCCAGCAGCTTGGCCAGTACTAGCGGGGGAAAACCCTACGAGCAGTACTTC. V usage is TRBV5-1 and J usage is TRBJ2-7; TRBD2 matches at 11 bases. This CDR3 is 18 amino acids long. Germline CDR1 and CDR2: SGHRS and YFSETQ. The J segment lost 2 bases and the V segment lost 0 bases, leaving 10 bases of the junction unmatched.

The chain carries TRBV6-6 and TRBJ2-6; D gene uncertain. Trimming removed 6 bases at V and 0 bases at J, with 6 bases between. Germline V lookup: CDR1 MNHNY, CDR2 SVGAGI (reference sequence). The CDR3 runs to 14 residues. The CDR3 coding sequence is TGTGCCAGCAGAACCAGCTCTGGGGCCAACGTCCTGACTTTC. Protein: CASRTSSGANVLTF.

This chain joins TRBV6-1 and TRBJ1-1; D is ambiguous. V lost 2 bases and J lost 1, with 8 bases in between. The germline V gene has CDR1 MNHNS and CDR2 SASEGT. This CDR3 comprises 14 residues. The CDR3 DNA reads TGTGCCAGCAGTGAACGAAGAGAGAACACTGAAGCTTTCTTT. Protein product: CASSERRENTEAFF.

The chain is built from TRBV10-1 and TRBJ1-5, with D unclear. V dropped 1 base and J dropped 4 bases, with 8 bases sitting between them. The CDR3 covers 14 residues. Germline V gene sequence: CDR1 WNHNN, CDR2 SYGVQD (reference sequence). The DNA for the CDR3 is TGCGCCAGCAGTGAGTGGGCTGGAAATCAGCCCCAGCATTTT. It encodes CASSEWAGNQPQHF.

The CDR3 region has the DNA TGTGCCAGCGAGGGGGCTACTCTCAACACCGGGGAGCTGTTTTTT. Translated, it gives CASEGATLNTGELFF. The chain carries TRBV7-9 and TRBJ2-2; 7 nucleotides line up with TRBD1. Germline loops: CDR1 SEHNR, CDR2 FQNEAQ (reference sequence). The CDR3 is 15 residues long. J gave up 2 bases and V 8 bases, and 8 bases lay outside the gene matches.

This chain uses TRBV28 with TRBJ1-3; tentative D call: TRBD1 (6 bases). V was clipped by 7 bases and J by 1 base, with 11 bases between them. The CDR3 extends over 14 amino acids. Germline V gives CDR1 MDHEN, CDR2 SYDVKM. CDR3 sequence reads: CASNLQGSGNTIYF. The CDR3 nucleotides read TGTGCCAGCAATCTACAGGGATCTGGAAACACCATATATTTT.

The rearrangement links TRBV6-6 to TRBJ1-1; TRBD1 agrees at 7 bases. The CDR3 consists of 11 residues. The V and J ends lost 6 bases and 6 bases, in that order; junction bases with no gene match: 1. CDR1 and CDR2 from the germline V gene are MNHNY and SVGAGI (reference sequence). The chain's CDR3 is CASSQGAEAFF. The DNA for the CDR3 is TGTGCCAGCAGCCAGGGGGCTGAAGCTTTCTTT.

The table lists this clone with a few counts. The genes are TRBV6-5 and TRBJ2-7; 10 nucleotides line up with TRBD1. Looked up from germline, CDR1 is MNHEY and CDR2 is SVGAGI. Trimming removed 6 bases from V and 4 bases from J; junction bases left unmatched: 6. CDR3 length: 14 residues. The CDR3: CASSMGQGWYEQYF. CDR3 bases: TGTGCCAGCAGCATGGGACAGGGGTGGTACGAGCAGTACTTC.

The rearrangement joins TRBV24-1 to TRBJ2-5; 7 bases map to TRBD1. Germline-derived CDR1 and CDR2 are KGHDR and SFDVKD. This CDR3 is 14 amino acids long. V lost 4 bases to trimming and J lost 5 bases; unmatched junction nucleotides: 6. The CDR3 region is CATSDGTVGETQYF. CDR3 DNA sequence: TGTGCCACCAGTGACGGGACAGTAGGGGAGACCCAGTACTTC.

This chain connects TRBV28 to TRBJ2-5; no reliable D call. Germline CDR1 is MDHEN and CDR2 is SYDVKM. Trimming removed 8 bases from V and 0 bases from J, with 7 bases in between. The CDR3 contains 12 residues. This CDR3 reads CASEADQETQYF. The CDR3 DNA sequence: TGTGCCAGCGAGGCCGACCAAGAGACCCAGTACTTC.

V is TRBV9 and J is TRBJ2-1; TRBD1 might be the D (6 bases). Trimming removed 2 bases from V and 5 bases from J, with 17 bases in between. The CDR3 length is 16 residues. Germline V gene sequence: CDR1 SGDLS, CDR2 YYNGEE. Written as DNA, the CDR3 is TGTGCCAGCAGCGTCCTATTAGGGGGTGGGGACAATGAGCAGTTCTTC. It yields the protein CASSVLLGGGDNEQFF.

The gene calls are TRBV28 and TRBJ1-2; TRBD1 is a possible D gene (5 bases). Germline CDR1 MDHEN, CDR2 SYDVKM. Trimming took off 6 bases at V and 4 bases at J, with 15 bases between the two ends. The CDR3 length is 14 residues. This chain's CDR3 is CASRKTENFYGYTF. CDR3 nucleotides: TGTGCCAGCAGGAAGACAGAAAACTTCTATGGCTACACCTTC.

This clone is a singleton in its sample. The rearrangement joins TRBV2 to TRBJ2-1, with D tentatively TRBD2 (5 bases). Trimming shortened V by 3 bases and J by 6 bases, and 9 bases separated the two germline ends. Germline V lookup: CDR1 SNHLY, CDR2 FYNNEI. The CDR3 loop spans 13 amino acids. In nucleotides, the CDR3 is TGTGCCAGCAGTGAGTCTAGCTTCAATGAGCAGTTCTTC. Translated, it gives CASSESSFNEQFF.

The chain uses TRBV4-1 and TRBJ1-3; 12 bases are a match to TRBD1. Germline CDR1 is MGHRA and CDR2 is YSYEKL. This CDR3 comprises 16 residues. V gave up 5 bases and J gave up 5 bases; unmatched junction bases: 7. CDR3 nucleotide sequence: TGCGCCAGCAGCGAGACCGGGACAGGGGGCAGAAACACCATATATTTT. Translating gives CASSETGTGGRNTIYF.

This rearrangement joins TRBV7-3 to TRBJ2-1; D is unclear. This CDR3 is 16 amino acids long. V shed 5 bases and J shed 3 bases, with 17 bases lying between them. Germline assignment: CDR1 SGHTA and CDR2 FQGTGA. CDR3 coding DNA: TGTGCCAGCAGCCGTCTTGGGCCTATGGACTACAATGAGCAGTTCTTC. Its protein is CASSRLGPMDYNEQFF. Full variable domain (remainder filled in from reference TRBV7-3 and TRBJ2-1): GAGVSQTPSNKVTEKGKYVELRCDPISGHTALYWYRQSLGQGPEFLIYFQGTGAADDSGLPNDRFFAVRPEGSVSTLKIQRTERGDSAVYLCASSRLGPMDYNEQFFGPGTRLTVL.

The chain recombines TRBV24-1 with TRBJ1-1, with a tentative D call TRBD1 (5 bases). Trimming removed 5 bases at V and 2 bases at J, with 8 bases between. CDR3 length: 13 amino acids. Germline loops: CDR1 KGHDR, CDR2 SFDVKD. The CDR3 protein is CATSGQTNTEAFF. The CDR3 DNA sequence: TGTGCCACCAGTGGACAGACCAACACTGAAGCTTTCTTT.

This clone appeared a single time. The chain uses TRBV2 and TRBJ1-1, with D tentatively TRBD1 (6 bases). Germline lookup yields CDR1 SNHLY and CDR2 FYNNEI. The V and J ends lost 5 bases and 7 bases respectively, with 14 bases between them. CDR3 length: 13 residues. CDR3 DNA sequence: TGTGCCAGCAGTACACAGGGAGCCGTTGAAGCTTTCTTT. Its protein product is CASSTQGAVEAFF.

This chain joins TRBV6-2 or TRBV6-3 and TRBJ2-1; 12 nucleotides align to TRBD2. CDR1 MNHEY and CDR2 SVGEGT come from the germline V gene. This CDR3 is built from 18 residues. V shed 0 bases and J 0 bases; nucleotides not matched to a gene: 3. The CDR3 sequence is CASSYSTSGGSSYNEQFF. The CDR3 region has the DNA TGTGCCAGCAGTTACTCGACTAGCGGGGGTAGCTCCTACAATGAGCAGTTCTTC.

CDR3 in DNA: TGTGCCAGCAGCGTAGCAGGGGTGTCGGTCACTGAAGCTTTCTTT. It translates to CASSVAGVSVTEAFF. This rearrangement joins TRBV9 to TRBJ1-1; a weak D match, TRBD1 (6 bases). Germline V gene data show CDR1 as SGDLS and CDR2 as YYNGEE. V gave up 0 bases and J gave up 4 bases, with 13 bases separating them. This CDR3 is built from 15 residues.

This clone was recorded only once. This chain joins TRBV6-1 and TRBJ1-6; 9 bases line up with TRBD1. Germline V gene data show CDR1 as MNHNS and CDR2 as SASEGT. The trim removed 4 bases at V and 10 bases at J, leaving 14 bases unmatched. The CDR3 has 17 amino acids. CDR3: CASSASSRDRVFSPLHF. CDR3 DNA: TGTGCCAGCAGTGCCTCGAGTAGGGACAGGGTATTCTCACCCCTCCACTTT.

This chain connects TRBV6-1 to TRBJ1-5, with 9 nucleotides matching TRBD1. The CDR3 covers 15 residues. Per the germline V gene, CDR1 is MNHNS and CDR2 is SASEGT. The V segment lost 5 bases and the J segment 5 bases; nucleotides outside the gene matches: 7. CDR3 bases: TGTGCCAGCAGTTGGGGACAGGGAAATTATCAGCCCCAGCATTTT. It codes for CASSWGQGNYQPQHF.

This clone has a single count. The CDR3 here is CASSPNRGADTEAFF. CDR3 sequence (DNA): TGTGCCAGCAGCCCCAACAGGGGAGCAGACACTGAAGCTTTCTTT. The chain recombines TRBV7-9 with TRBJ1-1, with 7 positions matching TRBD1. The V gene end was trimmed by 5 bases and the J gene end by 3 bases; junction bases not matched to a gene: 9. The germline V gene has CDR1 SEHNR and CDR2 FQNEAQ (reference sequence). CDR3 length: 15 residues.

The chain is built from TRBV7-9 and TRBJ1-4; D perhaps matches TRBD1 (5 bases). Deletions cut 2 bases from V and 8 bases from J, with 9 bases between. Per germline, CDR1 SEHNR and CDR2 FQNEAQ (reference sequence). The CDR3 consists of 13 residues. CDR3 nucleotide sequence: TGTGCCAGCAGCTTAAAGACAGCCGAAAAACTGTTTTTT. Translation gives CASSLKTAEKLFF.

Concerning this clone: The junction does not match germline at one end; this may be a read error. The rearrangement uses TRBV5-1 and TRBJ2-7, with no clear D. The CDR3 is 13 amino acids. In germline, CDR1 is SGHRS, CDR2 YFSETQ. The CDR3 DNA is TGCGCCAGCAGCTTGGCCGGAGATCGTAGCCCATTCTTC. Its protein is CASSLAGDRSPFF.

The chain employs TRBV18 and TRBJ2-6; tentatively, D is TRBD2 (5 bases). CDR3 length: 15 residues. V was shortened by 6 bases and J by 1 base, with 10 bases between the two germline ends. Germline CDR1 KGHSH, CDR2 LQKENI. CDR3 DNA sequence: TGTGCCAGCTCCCCGCCGGGGTCTGGGGCCAACGTCCTGACTTTC. Translated, it gives CASSPPGSGANVLTF.

V and J are TRBV5-4 and TRBJ1-6; D not resolved. The CDR3 is made up of 15 amino acids. From germline, CDR1 is SGHNT and CDR2 YYREEE (reference sequence). Trimming left V 0 bases short and J 6 bases short, with 10 bases between. CDR3 nucleotide sequence: TGTGCCAGCAGCTTGGACGGGTTTGGTAATTCACCCCTCCACTTT. Its protein is CASSLDGFGNSPLHF.